The 21 T cell receptor beta chains below all came from one sample that was sequenced in a study of PD-1 blockade in classical Hodgkin lymphoma. The patients all showed relapse after autologous stem cell transplantation, while their brentuximab vedotin exposure varied. Researchers report purifying CD4+ T cells from thawed PBMCs by magnetic negative selection. TCRdb's table, derived via immunoSEQ multiplex PCR, lists solely in-frame clones and lacks some. The table lists around 36,000 clones, 90% of them singletons. This specimen consisted of CD4+ T cells from blood, obtained at baseline. These receptors came from a human donor with classical Hodgkin lymphoma.

The chain uses TRBV10-2 and TRBJ2-1; the D is unclear. The CDR3 contains 10 residues. Germline-derived CDR1 and CDR2 are WSHSY and SAAADI. Trimming cost V 8 bases and J 10 bases, with 9 bases left between them. CDR3 DNA sequence: TGCGCCAGCGGGTTTAGAGAGCAGTTCTTC. It codes for CASGFREQFF.

V gene TRBV11-1 combines with J gene TRBJ2-1, with unresolved D. Germline values: CDR1 SGHAT, CDR2 FQDESV (reference sequence). The length of the CDR3 is 15 residues. Trimming stripped 1 base from V and 4 bases from J, with 11 bases between. The CDR3 bases are TGTGCCAGCAGCTTAGTGGCCGGAGTTTACAATGAGCAGTTCTTC. The encoded protein is CASSLVAGVYNEQFF.

This chain uses TRBV28 with TRBJ2-7; D gene ambiguous. Trimming cost V 5 bases and J 6 bases, with 8 bases left between them. Germline assignment: CDR1 MDHEN and CDR2 SYDVKM. This CDR3 has 11 amino acids. The CDR3 DNA is TGTGCCAGCAGTAACCCTCGCGAGCAGTACTTC. Protein: CASSNPREQYF.

This chain links TRBV2 with TRBJ1-5; 12 nucleotides agree with TRBD1. The V gene end was trimmed by 6 bases and the J gene end by 1 base; junction bases not matched to a gene: 4. Germline V lookup: CDR1 SNHLY, CDR2 FYNNEI. The CDR3 has 16 amino acids. CDR3 sequence reads: CASRGQGALSNQPQHF. The CDR3 DNA is TGTGCCAGCAGGGGACAGGGGGCCTTAAGCAATCAGCCCCAGCATTTT.

The chain joins TRBV19 to TRBJ1-2; D not resolved. This CDR3 region has 13 residues. The V and J ends lost 7 bases and 0 bases respectively, with 9 bases between them. Germline V lookup: CDR1 LNHDA, CDR2 SQIVND (reference sequence). The CDR3 DNA is TGTGCCAGTACCAGAGGACCTAACTATGGCTACACCTTC. Translating gives CASTRGPNYGYTF.

The chain joins TRBV28 to TRBJ1-2; D gene ambiguous. The CDR3 spans 13 residues. V shed 3 bases and J shed 8 bases, with 13 bases lying between them. Germline lookup yields CDR1 MDHEN and CDR2 SYDVKM. In DNA, the CDR3 is TGTGCCAGCAGTTTCCAGGCAATTATCGGCTACACCTTC. Its protein is CASSFQAIIGYTF.

The chain has TRBV2 and TRBJ2-3; D is possibly TRBD2 (6 bases). The length of the CDR3 is 14 residues. With 9 bases removed from V and 2 bases from J, the gap between germline ends came to 15 bases. In germline, CDR1 is SNHLY, CDR2 FYNNEI. The DNA for the CDR3 is TGTGCCAGTGCCGGGAGCTTACCCACAGATACGCAGTATTTT. Amino acid sequence: CASAGSLPTDTQYF.

The chain employs TRBV19 and TRBJ2-7; 9 bases are shared with TRBD1. In germline, CDR1 is LNHDA, CDR2 SQIVND (reference sequence). V lost 3 bases and J lost 3; bases outside the gene matches: 3. This CDR3 spans 14 amino acids. The chain's CDR3 is CASSIWDRDYEQYF. In DNA, the CDR3 is TGTGCCAGTAGTATTTGGGACAGGGACTACGAGCAGTACTTC.

The V gene is TRBV5-5, the J gene TRBJ2-1, with D possibly being TRBD1 (5 bases). V lost 4 bases and J lost 7, with 15 bases in between. This CDR3 is built from 14 residues. Germline CDR1 SGHKS, CDR2 YYEKEE (reference sequence). In DNA, the CDR3 is TGTGCCAGCAGCCCGACAGTGGTGTCTAATGAGCAGTTCTTC. The encoded protein is CASSPTVVSNEQFF.

The genes are TRBV27 and TRBJ2-1; 7 nucleotides match TRBD1. The CDR3 spans 14 residues. Germline CDR1 and CDR2: MNHEY and SMNVEV (reference sequence). Trimming removed 5 bases from V and 7 bases from J; junction bases left unmatched: 8. CDR3 sequence (DNA): TGTGCCAGCAGTCTGGGACAGAAAAGAAATGAGCAGTTCTTC. Translated: CASSLGQKRNEQFF.

The rearrangement uses TRBV5-1 and TRBJ1-5; possible D gene TRBD1, 5 bases. The CDR3 runs to 17 residues. The germline V gene has CDR1 SGHRS and CDR2 YFSETQ. The V end lost 0 bases, the J end lost 1 base, and 14 bases lay between the germline ends. CDR3 sequence reads: CASSLAPLGQSNQPQHF. In DNA, the CDR3 is TGCGCCAGCAGCTTGGCCCCGCTGGGGCAAAGCAATCAGCCCCAGCATTTT. The full variable domain, rest sourced from reference TRBV5-1 and TRBJ1-5, is KAGVTQTPRYLIKTRGQQVTLSCSPISGHRSVSWYQQTPGQGLQFLFEYFSETQRNKGNFPGRFSGRQFSNSRSEMNVSTLELGDSALYLCASSLAPLGQSNQPQHFGDGTRLSIL.

The genes are TRBV27 and TRBJ2-7; D is undetermined. The ends were cut back, 1 base at V and 0 bases at J, with 4 bases in the middle. The CDR3 sequence is 13 residues long. Per germline, CDR1 MNHEY and CDR2 SMNVEV (reference sequence). CDR3 sequence: CASSLFGSYEQYF. In DNA, the CDR3 is TGTGCCAGCAGTTTATTTGGCTCCTACGAGCAGTACTTC.

CDR3 residues: CASSSLTRQGGWSYEQYF. CDR3 in DNA: TGTGCCAGCAGTTCCCTGACTAGGCAGGGGGGGTGGAGCTACGAGCAGTACTTC. The genes are TRBV28 and TRBJ2-7; tentatively, D is TRBD1 or TRBD2 (7 bases each). The V gene lost 4 bases and the J gene lost 3 bases, with 25 bases spanning the gap. The CDR3 has 18 residues. Germline values: CDR1 MDHEN, CDR2 SYDVKM.

This clone was detected a few times. The V call is TRBV19, the J call TRBJ1-1; TRBD1 might be the D (6 bases). The CDR3 spans 15 residues. The V gene lost 9 bases and the J gene lost 1 base, with 18 bases spanning the gap. Germline CDR1 and CDR2: LNHDA and SQIVND (reference sequence). CDR3 residues: CASQITGTENTEAFF. In nucleotides, the CDR3 is TGTGCCAGCCAAATCACAGGGACGGAGAACACTGAAGCTTTCTTT.

The chain has TRBV30 and TRBJ2-1, with 8 bases matching TRBD2. The germline CDR1 and CDR2 sequences are GTSNPN and SVGIG (reference sequence). Trimming cost V 4 bases and J 6 bases; bases outside gene matches: 8. The CDR3 is made up of 14 amino acids. The chain's CDR3 is CAWTRAGTSNEQFF. CDR3 bases: TGTGCCTGGACTCGAGCCGGGACTAGCAATGAGCAGTTCTTC.

This CDR3 is CASSLQGIGTEAFF. In DNA, the CDR3 is TGTGCCAGCAGTCTACAGGGGATTGGCACTGAAGCTTTCTTT. The chain has TRBV6-1 and TRBJ1-1; 7 bases agree with TRBD1. The germline V gene encodes CDR1 MNHNS and CDR2 SASEGT. After removal of 5 bases from V and 4 bases from J, the junction contained 7 bases not matched to a gene. The CDR3 totals 14 residues.

The chain recombines TRBV11-3 with TRBJ2-1, with D possibly being TRBD2 (6 bases). The germline gives CDR1 SGHNT, CDR2 YENEEA. There are 15 residues in the CDR3. V was cut by 1 base and J by 4 bases, with 11 bases left in between. The DNA of the CDR3 is TGTGCCAGCAGCTTAGCCAACGGGGGATACAATGAGCAGTTCTTC. Its translation is CASSLANGGYNEQFF.

This clone is a singleton in its sample. J is TRBJ1-2 and V is TRBV14; D is ambiguous. CDR1 SGHDN and CDR2 FVKESK come from the germline V gene. V lost 2 bases, J lost 8 bases, and 12 bases lay in between. This CDR3 is built from 13 residues. The CDR3 DNA reads TGTGCCAGCAGCCAATTCGTGAGATTGGGCTACACCTTC. Its protein product is CASSQFVRLGYTF.

This clone showed up just once. The chain carries TRBV11-3 and TRBJ1-1, with TRBD1 matching over 10 bases. Trimming removed 4 bases from V and 5 bases from J; junction bases left unmatched: 1. Germline-derived CDR1 and CDR2 are SGHNT and YENEEA. CDR3 length: 13 amino acids. The CDR3 DNA is TGTGCCAGCAGCTCGGGACAGGGGACTGAAGCTTTCTTT. This codes for CASSSGQGTEAFF.

This chain uses TRBV5-6 with TRBJ2-1; tentatively, D is TRBD1 or TRBD2 (5 bases each). Trimming cost V 4 bases and J 3 bases, with 17 bases left between them. The CDR3 contains 16 residues. Looked up from germline, CDR1 is SGHDT and CDR2 is YYEEEE. In DNA form, the CDR3 reads TGTGCCAGCAGCCGAGAGACCGGGACGAGCTACAATGAGCAGTTCTTC. This gives the protein CASSRETGTSYNEQFF.

The chain joins TRBV10-3 to TRBJ2-5, with no clear D. Trimming cost V 10 bases and J 1 base, with 16 bases left between them. The CDR3 is 14 residues long. From germline, CDR1 is ENHRY and CDR2 SYGVKD. CDR3 region: CATTPEQSQETQYF. The DNA of the CDR3 is TGTGCCACGACCCCCGAACAGTCCCAAGAGACCCAGTACTTC.